This TCR beta chain was observed in a study of T cells in tuberculosis. For the study at large: This South African cohort compared adolescents with or without latent tuberculosis against adults with active tuberculosis. Study-level results: Smaller distances to GMM-specific TCRs suggested their expansion in active tuberculosis.

Per germline, CDR1 SNHLY and CDR2 FYNNEI. V lost 8 bases and J 2 bases, leaving 16 bases between the germline ends. CDR3 length: 15 residues. TCRdb's copy holds only in-frame clones and misses some; the assay was immunoSEQ multiplex PCR. There are 25,000 to 35,000 clones in the sample; less than 95% occur only once, and approximately 8% lies in the top ten. As regards this clone: Antigen specificity is unknown.

The sequenced material came from PBMCs. This TCR was recovered from a donor aged 5 to 30 with latent tuberculosis or without tuberculosis infection. V is TRBV2 and J is TRBJ2-1, with a possible D match to TRBD2 (7 bases). CDR3 region: CASSQGGGPYNEQFF. DNA for the CDR3: TGTGCCAGCTCTCAAGGGGGGGGGCCCTACAATGAGCAGTTCTTC.